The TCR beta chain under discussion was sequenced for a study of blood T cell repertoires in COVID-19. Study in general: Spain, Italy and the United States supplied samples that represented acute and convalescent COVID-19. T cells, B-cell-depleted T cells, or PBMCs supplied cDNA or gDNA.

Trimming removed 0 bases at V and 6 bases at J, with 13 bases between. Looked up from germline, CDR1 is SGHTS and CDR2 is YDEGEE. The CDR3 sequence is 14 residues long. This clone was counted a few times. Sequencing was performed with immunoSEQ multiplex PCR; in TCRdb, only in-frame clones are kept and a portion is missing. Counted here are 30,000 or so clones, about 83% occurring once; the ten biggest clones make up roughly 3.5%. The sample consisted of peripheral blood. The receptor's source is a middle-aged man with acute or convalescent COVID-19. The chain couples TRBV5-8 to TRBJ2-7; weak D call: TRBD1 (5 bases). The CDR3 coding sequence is TGTGCCAGCAGCTTGGAACAGGCGACTCTCGAGCAGTACTTC. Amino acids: CASSLEQATLEQYF.